This TCR beta chain appears in the sequencing data of a study of beta chain features in type 1 diabetes. The CDR3 is made up of 14 amino acids. Germline-derived CDR1 and CDR2 are MDHEN and SYDVKM. V dropped 6 bases and J dropped 4; count of bases not matched to a gene: 4. A single heparinised blood sample, averaging around 120 mL, was obtained per donor. A single count supports this clone. Antigen: not known. Every isolated RNA sample was fully reverse transcribed, so sequencing captured expressed TCRB transcripts. The data were produced by immunoSEQ multiplex PCR, yet TCRdb's version contains in-frame clones alone and is incomplete. Altogether approximately 17,000 clones are present, roughly three quarters being singletons, with the ten largest covering 0.75% to 0.85%. General observations from the study: Among all four CD4+ subsets, Type 1 diabetes patients had TCRB CDR3s that were moderately but significantly shorter.

The sample consisted of stem cell memory CD4+ T cells from blood. The TCR sequence derives from a man aged 25-45 years with type 1 diabetes. The gene calls are TRBV28 and TRBJ1-3; 9 nucleotides agree with TRBD1. This CDR3 reads CASREDRGGNTIYF. The CDR3 bases are TGTGCCAGCAGGGAGGACAGGGGCGGAAACACCATATATTTT.